This T cell receptor beta chain is from a study of technical replicates of blood from a few donors. The assay was immunoSEQ multiplex PCR, and TCRdb's table has in-frame clones only and misses some. The table records about 14,000 clones, 65% to 85% of them present only once. Germline V gene sequence: CDR1 MGHRA, CDR2 YSYEKL. V shed 6 bases and J shed 2 bases, with 13 bases lying between them. This CDR3 is 15 amino acids long. This chain joins TRBV4-1 and TRBJ2-2; weak D call: TRBD2 (6 bases). The sequence was obtained from a human donor in good health. The sequencing input was PBMCs. The CDR3 spells CASRWASDNTGELFF. The CDR3 DNA is TGCGCCAGCAGGTGGGCTAGCGATAACACCGGGGAGCTGTTTTTT.